Below are 19 T cell receptor beta chains sequenced from a single sample in a study of T cells in tuberculosis. Profiling relied on immunoSEQ multiplex PCR, and the TCRdb table lists in-frame clones only, not all of them. The sample lists roughly 24,000 clones; approximately 97% were seen once. Sequencing input: PBMCs. The receptors were gathered from a donor aged 10 to 29 with latent tuberculosis or without tuberculosis infection.

V and J are TRBV19 and TRBJ1-1, with D unclear. V dropped 7 bases and J dropped 0 bases, with 12 bases sitting between them. CDR3 length equals 14 residues. Per germline, CDR1 LNHDA and CDR2 SQIVND (reference sequence). Here the CDR3 DNA reads TGTGCCAGTAACCTACAAGGAGTGAACACTGAAGCTTTCTTT. The encoded protein is CASNLQGVNTEAFF.

The gene calls are TRBV27 and TRBJ1-1, with D perhaps matching TRBD1 (6 bases). Trimming took off 4 bases at V and 4 bases at J, with 13 bases between the two ends. Germline V CDR1 and CDR2: MNHEY, SMNVEV (reference sequence). The CDR3 is 14 residues long. The CDR3 loop reads CASSSSIGGTEAFF. CDR3 sequence (DNA): TGTGCCAGCAGTTCGTCAATAGGGGGCACTGAAGCTTTCTTT.

This chain links TRBV7-3 with TRBJ1-2, with a weak D call TRBD1 (5 bases). The V and J ends lost 6 bases and 5 bases respectively, with 28 bases between them. The CDR3 has 18 residues. Per germline, CDR1 SGHTA and CDR2 FQGTGA. DNA for the CDR3: TGTGCCAGCAGTCCTAGCGGCAGGGTTTCTTCAGCTCGATATGGCTACACCTTC. Encoded protein: CASSPSGRVSSARYGYTF.

This clone showed up just once. Written as DNA, the CDR3 is TGCGCCAGCAGCGGAAGCCCGCAAGAGCGGCGGACCCTCACCGGGGAGCTGTTTTTT. This gives the protein CASSGSPQERRTLTGELFF. The rearrangement joins TRBV5-1 to TRBJ2-2, with TRBD2 as a possible D gene (5 bases). Trimming removed 4 bases from V and 4 bases from J, with 26 bases in between. This CDR3 region has 19 residues. The germline V gene encodes CDR1 SGHRS and CDR2 YFSETQ.

The V call is TRBV6-1, the J call TRBJ2-7, with a possible D match to TRBD2 (5 bases). This CDR3 contains 15 residues. The V end lost 2 bases, the J end lost 0 bases, and 11 bases lay between the germline ends. Germline CDR1 and CDR2: MNHNS and SASEGT. The DNA for the CDR3 is TGTGCCAGCAGTGAACTCCTGAGCGGCTCCTACGAGCAGTACTTC. This sequence encodes CASSELLSGSYEQYF.

This chain uses TRBV15 with TRBJ1-5, with a weak D call TRBD1 (5 bases). From germline, CDR1 is LNHNV and CDR2 YYDKDF (reference sequence). V dropped 3 bases and J dropped 3 bases, with 27 bases sitting between them. CDR3 length: 20 amino acids. CDR3 sequence (DNA): TGTGCCACCAGCAGCCCCAAAGGTCAGGGTCAAATGTTATCCAATCAGCCCCAGCATTTT. It codes for CATSSPKGQGQMLSNQPQHF.

The rearrangement links TRBV27 to TRBJ2-7; weak D call: TRBD1 (5 bases). V was pared by 4 bases and J by 1 base, with 14 bases between. The germline CDR1 and CDR2 sequences are MNHEY and SMNVEV (reference sequence). CDR3 length: 15 residues. The CDR3 loop is CASSSLRAGSYEQYF. CDR3 coding DNA: TGTGCCAGCAGTTCCCTCCGAGCAGGGTCCTACGAGCAGTACTTC.

This rearrangement joins TRBV10-3 to TRBJ1-6; D unresolved. The ends were cut back, 10 bases at V and 6 bases at J, with 13 bases in the middle. This CDR3 has 13 amino acids. Germline CDR1 ENHRY, CDR2 SYGVKD. CDR3 residues: CATLMTPNSPLHF. CDR3 bases: TGTGCCACTCTAATGACACCTAATTCACCCCTCCACTTT.

The rearrangement links TRBV6-5 to TRBJ1-1; D perhaps matches TRBD1 (6 bases). The CDR3 has 15 amino acids. V lost 2 bases to trimming and J lost 4 bases, with 14 bases between them. Germline V gives CDR1 MNHEY, CDR2 SVGAGI. The CDR3 DNA reads as TGTGCCAGCAGTTACCAGGGGCCGCCCGGCACTGAAGCTTTCTTT. Translated, it gives CASSYQGPPGTEAFF.

In its sample, this clone was seen once. J is TRBJ1-1 and V is TRBV30; D is undetermined. Germline CDR1 is GTSNPN and CDR2 is SVGIG (reference sequence). The CDR3 contains 10 residues. V lost 3 bases to trimming and J lost 8 bases, with 7 bases between them. CDR3 sequence: CAWRRIEAFF. CDR3 DNA: TGTGCCTGGAGGCGGATAGAAGCTTTCTTT.

The chain uses TRBV4-3 and TRBJ1-1; D may be TRBD1 (5 bases). Trimming took off 4 bases at V and 4 bases at J, with 10 bases between the two ends. CDR1 LGHNA and CDR2 YSLEER come from the germline V gene. The CDR3 sequence is 13 residues long. The CDR3 sequence is CASSLGGSTEAFF. DNA for the CDR3: TGCGCCAGCAGCCTCGGGGGTAGCACTGAAGCTTTCTTT.

This chain connects TRBV23-1 to TRBJ2-3, with 8 positions matching TRBD1. TRBV23-1 is an ORF, with its function uncertain. CDR3 length: 15 amino acids. The V and J ends lost 6 bases and 3 bases, in that order; junction bases with no gene match: 8. CDR3 region: CASRSDRGLTDTQYF. CDR3 coding DNA: TGCGCCAGCAGATCTGACAGGGGACTGACAGATACGCAGTATTTT.

V and J are TRBV30 and TRBJ1-2; D is uncertain. V was pared by 3 bases and J by 8 bases, with 10 bases between. The CDR3 has 11 residues. Germline V CDR1 and CDR2: GTSNPN, SVGIG (reference sequence). In DNA form, the CDR3 reads TGTGCCTGGAGCGTCGTCGGGGGCTACACCTTC. It specifies CAWSVVGGYTF. Variable domain in full (rest from reference TRBV30 and TRBJ1-2): SQTIHQWPATLVQPVGSPLSLECTVEGTSNPNLYWYRQAAGRGLQLLFYSVGIGQISSEVPQNLSASRPQDRQFILSSKKLLLSDSGFYLCAWSVVGGYTFGSGTRLTVV.

The genes are TRBV27 and TRBJ2-7, with D possibly being TRBD1 (7 bases). V dropped 0 bases and J dropped 1 base, with 10 bases sitting between them. The CDR3 has 15 amino acids. Germline-derived CDR1 and CDR2 are MNHEY and SMNVEV (reference sequence). CDR3 bases: TGTGCCAGCAGTTTATCGGCAGGGGGGTCCTACGAGCAGTACTTC. It encodes CASSLSAGGSYEQYF.

The chain has TRBV5-1 and TRBJ1-2; TRBD1 matches at 7 bases. V was clipped by 3 bases and J by 6 bases; unmatched bases: 8. CDR1 and CDR2 from the germline V gene are SGHRS and YFSETQ. The CDR3 runs to 14 residues. CDR3 sequence reads: CASSSQSTGDGYTF. The CDR3 DNA is TGCGCCAGCAGCTCCCAGAGTACAGGGGATGGCTACACCTTC.

The chain recombines TRBV18 with TRBJ2-3; TRBD2 might be the D (6 bases). The length of the CDR3 is 17 residues. Per germline, CDR1 KGHSH and CDR2 LQKENI. Trimming took off 0 bases at V and 2 bases at J, with 15 bases between the two ends. The CDR3 sequence is CASSPPPASDITDTQYF. The CDR3 nucleotides read TGTGCCAGCTCACCACCGCCAGCTAGCGATATCACAGATACGCAGTATTTT.

V usage is TRBV2 and J usage is TRBJ2-3; TRBD1 aligns across 7 bases. The CDR3 covers 13 residues. Germline CDR1 reads SNHLY; CDR2 reads FYNNEI. V lost 4 bases to trimming and J lost 6 bases; unmatched junction nucleotides: 4. CDR3 sequence (DNA): TGTGCCAGCAGTGGACAGGGAATGGATACGCAGTATTTT. This translates into CASSGQGMDTQYF.

This rearrangement joins TRBV11-3 to TRBJ2-1; D is possibly TRBD1 (6 bases). CDR1 and CDR2 (germline): SGHNT, YENEEA. The CDR3 is made up of 15 amino acids. The V end was cut by 5 bases, the J end by 1 base, with 12 bases between. The DNA of the CDR3 is TGTGCCAGCAGCCCAAGACAGGCATCCTACAATGAGCAGTTCTTC. Translation gives CASSPRQASYNEQFF.

The chain has TRBV18 and TRBJ1-2; TRBD1 matches at 9 bases. With 6 bases clipped from V and 6 bases from J, the junction kept 5 bases outside the gene matches. The germline CDR1 and CDR2 sequences are KGHSH and LQKENI. This CDR3 has 13 residues. The CDR3 reads CASSPGQGNGYTF. For the CDR3, the DNA is TGTGCCAGCTCGCCGGGACAGGGCAATGGCTACACCTTC.